These 29 T cell receptor beta chains share one sample of origin, sequenced in a study of OX40 agonist ivuxolimab in advanced cancers. Library preparation was by the immunoSEQ multiplex PCR assay. Imported from immuneACCESS, the table was reduced by TCRdb to in-frame sequences with V and J called. These copies leave out some clones; in studies compared against another copy, an unresolved V gene accounts for under half, and the cause of the remainder is not known. This sample gives approximately 94,000 clones in total; 80% to 95% of them show up just once. The ten largest make up more than 3% of the sample. Material: CD4+ or CD8+ T cells sorted from blood, obtained in a trial of the OX40 agonist ivuxolimab. The receptors were sampled from an adult with an advanced solid tumor such as melanoma, head and neck, liver or kidney cancer.

This clone was recorded once. The J gene is TRBJ2-1, the V gene TRBV7-6, with TRBD2 identical over 15 bases. CDR1 and CDR2 (germline): SGHVS, FNYEAQ. This CDR3 is 18 amino acids long. V lost 5 bases, J lost 2 bases, and 7 bases stayed unmatched. Here the CDR3 DNA reads TGTGCCAGCAGCCTAGGACTAGCGGGAGGGATCCCCTACAATGAGCAGTTCTTC. It encodes CASSLGLAGGIPYNEQFF.

V gene TRBV11-2 combines with J gene TRBJ2-2, with D possibly being TRBD1 (6 bases). The CDR3 covers 15 residues. Germline loops: CDR1 SGHAT, CDR2 FQNNGV. With 5 bases removed from V and 4 bases from J, the gap between germline ends came to 14 bases. The CDR3 region has the DNA TGTGCCAGCAGCACCCGGGACAAGGGCACCGGGGAGCTGTTTTTT. This codes for CASSTRDKGTGELFF.

The chain has TRBV12-5 and TRBJ2-1; 8 bases match TRBD1. Germline lookup yields CDR1 LGHNT and CDR2 FRNRAP. The CDR3 has 15 residues. V was pared by 1 base and J by 5 bases, with 4 bases of the junction left unmatched. CDR3 amino acids: CASGLAGTGNNEQFF. CDR3 nucleotides: TGTGCTAGTGGTTTGGCCGGGACAGGAAACAATGAGCAGTTCTTC.

With respect to this clone: One junction end disagrees with the germline gene, perhaps due to a read error. This same CDR3 is encoded by further DNA sequences in the sample. The chain couples TRBV29-1 to TRBJ2-5; 9 bases fit TRBD1. CDR1 and CDR2 from the germline V gene are SQVTM and ANQGSEA. The CDR3 spans 15 residues. CDR3: CSVDGTGQGAETQYF. The CDR3 DNA reads as TGCAGCGTTGATGGGACGGGACAGGGAGCAGAGACCCAATACTTC.

The genes are TRBV27 and TRBJ2-3; no firm D call. From germline, CDR1 is MNHEY and CDR2 SMNVEV (reference sequence). This CDR3 spans 11 amino acids. The V end lost 4 bases, the J end lost 6 bases, and 5 bases lay between the germline ends. CDR3 nucleotides: TGTGCCAGCAGTTCTCCTGATACGCAGTATTTT. Encoded protein: CASSSPDTQYF.

V usage is TRBV30 and J usage is TRBJ2-3; 11 bases align to TRBD1. This CDR3 comprises 15 residues. V shed 2 bases, J shed 9 bases, and the junction held 10 bases outside the gene matches. The V gene's germline CDR1 is GTSNPN and CDR2 SVGIG (reference sequence). The CDR3 DNA sequence: TGTGCCTGGAGTCCTAGGGACAGGGGGGATTGGACGCAGTATTTT. This gives the protein CAWSPRDRGDWTQYF.

The chain employs TRBV5-1 and TRBJ2-1, with 9 positions matching TRBD1. The germline V gene has CDR1 SGHRS and CDR2 YFSETQ. The CDR3 is 15 residues long. J gave up 6 bases and V 0 bases, and 4 bases lay outside the gene matches. The CDR3 region is CASSLALTGGNEQFF. The CDR3 DNA reads as TGCGCCAGCAGCTTGGCCCTGACAGGGGGCAATGAGCAGTTCTTC.

The chain has TRBV2 and TRBJ2-1, with D possibly called TRBD1 or TRBD2 (6 bases each). Germline V CDR1 and CDR2: SNHLY, FYNNEI. V dropped 3 bases and J dropped 8 bases, with 14 bases sitting between them. This CDR3 is 14 amino acids long. The chain's CDR3 is CASSDGTGADEQFF. The CDR3 bases are TGTGCCAGCAGTGACGGAACGGGGGCGGATGAGCAGTTCTTC.

This sequence joins TRBV5-1 and TRBJ2-5; D is ambiguous. CDR1 and CDR2 (germline): SGHRS, YFSETQ. Trimming removed 3 bases at V and 1 base at J, with 10 bases between. The CDR3 runs to 14 residues. The chain's CDR3 is CASSSAWGQETQYF. CDR3 sequence (DNA): TGCGCCAGCAGCTCCGCCTGGGGCCAAGAGACCCAGTACTTC.

The chain is built from TRBV5-1 and TRBJ1-2; tentative D call: TRBD1 (5 bases). Germline-derived CDR1 and CDR2 are SGHRS and YFSETQ. The CDR3 is 12 amino acids. Trimming pared 5 bases from V and 6 bases from J, leaving 11 bases between. CDR3 nucleotide sequence: TGCGCCAGCAGGCCGGGAGGGGATGGCTACACCTTC. This encodes CASRPGGDGYTF.

The chain carries TRBV30 and TRBJ2-7, with 10 bases matching TRBD2. This CDR3 is built from 14 residues. Germline values: CDR1 GTSNPN, CDR2 SVGIG (reference sequence). Unmatched junction bases numbered 3, after V lost 0 bases and J lost 4 bases. CDR3 bases: TGTGCCTGGAGTGTACTAGCGGGACGGTACGAGCAGTACTTC. Its translation is CAWSVLAGRYEQYF. Full variable domain (outside the CDR3, taken from reference TRBV30 and TRBJ2-7): SQTIHQWPATLVQPVGSPLSLECTVEGTSNPNLYWYRQAAGRGLQLLFYSVGIGQISSEVPQNLSASRPQDRQFILSSKKLLLSDSGFYLCAWSVLAGRYEQYFGPGTRLTVT.

V usage is TRBV6-5 and J usage is TRBJ2-3, with D hard to call. Germline CDR1 and CDR2: MNHEY and SVGAGI. Trimming pared 6 bases from V and 3 bases from J, leaving 7 bases between. There are 12 residues in the CDR3. The CDR3 is CASSPSTDTQYF. The DNA for the CDR3 is TGTGCCAGCAGCCCGTCGACAGATACGCAGTATTTT.

The chain has TRBV27 and TRBJ2-1; 9 positions match TRBD1. Per the germline V gene, CDR1 is MNHEY and CDR2 is SMNVEV (reference sequence). V was clipped by 5 bases and J by 9 bases; unmatched bases: 5. The length of the CDR3 is 13 residues. CDR3 DNA sequence: TGTGCCAGCAGTCAACAGGGGGCGGTTGAGCAGTTCTTC. Protein: CASSQQGAVEQFF.

With regard to this clone: At the DNA level, this CDR3 is encoded by other sequences in the same sample as well. The J gene is TRBJ1-3, the V gene TRBV27, with TRBD1 matching over 8 bases. J gave up 2 bases and V 2 bases, and 2 bases lay outside the gene matches. Germline V CDR1 and CDR2: MNHEY, SMNVEV (reference sequence). This CDR3 is built from 15 residues. The CDR3: CASSLGQGTGNTIYF. CDR3 nucleotide sequence: TGTGCCAGCAGTTTAGGACAGGGCACTGGAAACACCATATATTTT.

The chain couples TRBV4-3 to TRBJ2-1, with D tentatively TRBD2 (6 bases). Germline CDR1 reads LGHNA; CDR2 reads YSLEER. Trimming left V 4 bases short and J 4 bases short, with 20 bases between. This CDR3 is 17 amino acids long. CDR3 region: CASSLKSGTDYYNEQFF. CDR3 nucleotides: TGCGCCAGCAGCCTAAAGTCCGGGACGGACTATTACAATGAGCAGTTCTTC.

Only one count was recorded for this clone. J is TRBJ2-1 and V is TRBV7-3; weak D call: TRBD2 (5 bases). The CDR3 sequence is 15 residues long. Germline CDR1 reads SGHTA; CDR2 reads FQGTGA. V dropped 5 bases and J dropped 6 bases, with 17 bases sitting between them. The CDR3 loop reads CASSPVSGGGNEQFF. The CDR3, as DNA: TGTGCCAGCAGCCCCGTTTCAGGAGGTGGCAATGAGCAGTTCTTC.

V is TRBV4-1 and J is TRBJ2-3; either TRBD1 or TRBD2 may supply D (5 bases each). The germline V and J ends were trimmed by 0 bases and 2 bases, with 15 bases remaining between them. Germline V gene sequence: CDR1 MGHRA, CDR2 YSYEKL. This CDR3 has 17 amino acids. The CDR3 DNA is TGCGCCAGCAGCCAAGACTCAACGGGACGGAACACAGATACGCAGTATTTT. It translates to CASSQDSTGRNTDTQYF.

The genes are TRBV5-6 and TRBJ2-2, with TRBD2 matching over 8 bases. Germline V gene data show CDR1 as SGHDT and CDR2 as YYEEEE. This CDR3 has 18 residues. With 4 bases clipped from V and 3 bases from J, the junction kept 14 bases outside the gene matches. CDR3 sequence (DNA): TGTGCCAGCAGCCCACCGGGAGGGAGCGGTCCGCACACCGGGGAGCTGTTTTTT. Amino acid sequence: CASSPPGGSGPHTGELFF.

The V gene is TRBV6-5, the J gene TRBJ2-1; no clear D gene. CDR1 and CDR2 from the germline V gene are MNHEY and SVGAGI. The V end was cut by 6 bases, the J end by 0 bases, with 12 bases between. This CDR3 is 15 amino acids long. The CDR3 here is CASRSGPSSYNEQFF. DNA for the CDR3: TGTGCCAGCAGGTCCGGACCGAGCTCCTACAATGAGCAGTTCTTC.

The V call is TRBV7-9, the J call TRBJ2-7, with TRBD1 matching over 11 bases. CDR1 and CDR2 (germline): SEHNR, FQNEAQ (reference sequence). The CDR3 loop spans 13 amino acids. With 3 bases clipped from V and 6 bases from J, the junction kept 1 base outside the gene matches. The CDR3 reads CASSFGTGGEQYF. Written as DNA, the CDR3 is TGTGCCAGCAGCTTCGGGACAGGGGGCGAGCAGTACTTC.

This rearrangement joins TRBV2 to TRBJ1-2; 9 positions agree with TRBD1. J lost 8 bases, V lost 6 bases, and 4 bases had no gene match. The CDR3 is 12 amino acids. Germline loops: CDR1 SNHLY, CDR2 FYNNEI. The CDR3 region is CASSETGGGYTF. The CDR3 DNA reads as TGTGCCAGCAGCGAAACAGGGGGCGGCTACACCTTC.

The chain recombines TRBV7-3 with TRBJ2-3; 12 bases are shared with TRBD2. The CDR3 sequence is 17 residues long. Trimming took 3 bases from V and 0 from J; bases not matched to a gene: 4. CDR1 and CDR2 (germline): SGHTA, FQGTGA. In DNA, the CDR3 is TGTGCCAGCAGCTTGAGACTAGCGGGAGCTAGCACAGATACGCAGTATTTT. Its translation is CASSLRLAGASTDTQYF.

The chain is built from TRBV14 and TRBJ2-1, with 13 bases identical to TRBD2. Germline-derived CDR1 and CDR2 are SGHDN and FVKESK. The ends lost 0 bases at V and 6 bases at J; junction bases unmatched: 2. CDR3 length: 16 residues. CDR3: CASSQDGTSGTNEQFF. The CDR3 region has the DNA TGTGCCAGCAGCCAAGATGGGACTAGCGGGACCAATGAGCAGTTCTTC.

The J gene is TRBJ1-1, the V gene TRBV2; D is unclear. Trimming took off 7 bases at V and 0 bases at J, with 18 bases between the two ends. This CDR3 spans 16 amino acids. CDR1 is SNHLY, CDR2 FYNNEI, per germline. The CDR3, as DNA: TGTGCCAGCAATTGGGAGCCCTCGAAGATGAACACTGAAGCTTTCTTT. It codes for CASNWEPSKMNTEAFF.

This rearrangement joins TRBV10-3 to TRBJ1-2; 10 positions match TRBD1. Unmatched junction bases numbered 6, after V lost 4 bases and J lost 4 bases. The CDR3 totals 15 residues. Germline CDR1 ENHRY, CDR2 SYGVKD. CDR3 sequence reads: CAISGGGQGIYGYTF. In DNA, the CDR3 is TGTGCCATCAGTGGAGGGGGACAGGGGATCTATGGCTACACCTTC.

This clone has just a few counts. The chain has TRBV9 and TRBJ1-6, with D perhaps TRBD1 (6 bases). The germline V and J ends were trimmed by 0 bases and 10 bases, with 14 bases remaining between them. Germline assignment: CDR1 SGDLS and CDR2 YYNGEE. CDR3 length: 15 amino acids. The CDR3 nucleotides are TGTGCCAGCAGCGTAGAGGGAACAGGACAGTCACCCCTCCACTTT. It codes for CASSVEGTGQSPLHF.

This clone was seen more than once but under ten times. The V and J genes are TRBV13 and TRBJ1-3; D is possibly TRBD1 (5 bases). Germline V gene data show CDR1 as PRHDT and CDR2 as FYEKMQ (reference sequence). The CDR3 covers 13 residues. V lost 7 bases to trimming and J lost 4 bases, with 11 bases between them. CDR3 nucleotides: TGTGCCAGCACTACGGGACGGGGAAACACCATATATTTT. Protein sequence: CASTTGRGNTIYF.

The chain couples TRBV5-1 to TRBJ2-7; 12 bases are shared with TRBD2. Germline lookup yields CDR1 SGHRS and CDR2 YFSETQ. The trim removed 4 bases at V and 3 bases at J, leaving 2 bases unmatched. This CDR3 has 14 amino acids. Written as DNA, the CDR3 is TGCGCCAGCAGCGCGACTAGCGGGGGCTACGAGCAGTACTTC. Translating it yields CASSATSGGYEQYF.

Written as DNA, the CDR3 is TGTGCCAGCAGCTTAGGGACGGACGAGGATATCCTATACAATGAGCAGTTCTTC. It is translated as CASSLGTDEDILYNEQFF. This rearrangement joins TRBV7-6 to TRBJ2-1; D call uncertain. The CDR3 is made up of 18 amino acids. V was cut by 1 base and J by 4 bases, with 20 bases left in between. Germline CDR1 SGHVS, CDR2 FNYEAQ.